One and the same sample provided the 26 T cell receptor beta chains below, sequenced in a study of blood T cell repertoires in COVID-19. The method was immunoSEQ multiplex PCR; TCRdb's version includes in-frame clones alone and lacks a portion of them. The sample yields a few hundred thousand clones, roughly 90% seen once. Specimen: peripheral blood. Every receptor here comes from a woman between 40 and 50 years old with COVID-19, enrolled during active disease.

The V gene is TRBV28, the J gene TRBJ1-2; D possibly corresponds to TRBD1 (5 bases). The CDR3 is 18 residues long. Germline assignment: CDR1 MDHEN and CDR2 SYDVKM. V was clipped by 7 bases and J by 7 bases, with 31 bases between them. The CDR3: CASTFAAGGTGDKVGYTF. The DNA of the CDR3 is TGTGCCAGCACCTTCGCCGCGGGGGGAACAGGCGATAAGGTTGGCTACACCTTC.

The gene calls are TRBV11-2 and TRBJ1-2, with D possibly being TRBD1 (6 bases). The V end lost 3 bases, the J end lost 4 bases, and 12 bases lay between the germline ends. The germline gives CDR1 SGHAT, CDR2 FQNNGV. The CDR3 contains 14 residues. The CDR3 DNA is TGTGCCAGCAGCTTTTCCCAGGGGCTCTATGGCTACACCTTC. Protein sequence: CASSFSQGLYGYTF.

The rearrangement joins TRBV28 to TRBJ1-3, with D possibly TRBD1 on 5 matching bases. CDR1 is MDHEN, CDR2 SYDVKM, per germline. The CDR3 spans 14 residues. V lost 6 bases to trimming and J lost 0 bases, with 9 bases between them. The CDR3 sequence is CASSAGPSGNTIYF. The CDR3 DNA reads TGTGCCAGCAGCGCGGGGCCCTCTGGAAACACCATATATTTT.

A few counts support this clone. This sequence joins TRBV12-3 or TRBV12-4 and TRBJ1-3; D ambiguous. Between the trimmed V and J ends, which lost 3 bases and 3 bases, there was a span of 6 bases. This CDR3 region has 13 residues. The CDR3 loop reads CASSLASGNTIYF. The CDR3 coding sequence is TGTGCCAGCAGTTTGGCCAGTGGAAACACCATATATTTT.

The chain carries TRBV5-1 and TRBJ2-3; 9 bases align to TRBD2. The CDR3 length is 17 residues. Trimming removed 1 base from V and 0 bases from J; junction bases left unmatched: 6. Per the germline V gene, CDR1 is SGHRS and CDR2 is YFSETQ. The CDR3, as DNA: TGCGCCAGCAGCTTGCGGCTAGCGGGACTAAGCACAGATACGCAGTATTTT. Protein sequence: CASSLRLAGLSTDTQYF. The full variable domain, its missing parts supplied by reference TRBV5-1 and TRBJ2-3, is KAGVTQTPRYLIKTRGQQVTLSCSPISGHRSVSWYQQTPGQGLQFLFEYFSETQRNKGNFPGRFSGRQFSNSRSEMNVSTLELGDSALYLCASSLRLAGLSTDTQYFGPGTRLTVL.

CDR3 sequence: CASSRRTGPGEQYF. CDR3 bases: TGTGCCAGCAGCCGTCGGACAGGCCCGGGGGAGCAGTACTTC. This rearrangement joins TRBV3-1 (or the pseudogene TRBV3-2) to TRBJ2-7, with 7 positions matching TRBD1. The CDR3 length is 14 residues. The germline V gene has CDR1 LGHDT and CDR2 YNNKEL (reference sequence). Unmatched junction bases numbered 10, after V lost 4 bases and J lost 7 bases.

The V and J genes are TRBV27 and TRBJ1-1; no definite D call. Germline-derived CDR1 and CDR2 are MNHEY and SMNVEV (reference sequence). V was pared by 0 bases and J by 5 bases, with 13 bases between. This CDR3 comprises 15 residues. The CDR3 loop reads CASSLSNYGSTEAFF. The DNA for the CDR3 is TGTGCCAGCAGTTTATCCAATTATGGGAGTACTGAAGCTTTCTTT.

This chain connects TRBV11-3 to TRBJ2-5; the D is unclear. Germline loops: CDR1 SGHNT, CDR2 YENEEA. Trimming stripped 5 bases from V and 7 bases from J, with 14 bases between. The CDR3 covers 13 residues. CDR3 DNA: TGTGCCAGCAGCCCTGCTGTATCGGGGACCCAGTACTTC. Its translation: CASSPAVSGTQYF.

The chain links TRBV6-5 to TRBJ2-7, with TRBD2 as a possible D gene (6 bases). This CDR3 contains 14 residues. Per the germline V gene, CDR1 is MNHEY and CDR2 is SVGAGI. V was shortened by 10 bases and J by 0 bases, with 16 bases between the two germline ends. DNA for the CDR3: TGTGCCATTCTCCGCGGGGCCAGCTCCTACGAGCAGTACTTC. Encoded protein: CAILRGASSYEQYF.

The V gene is TRBV19, the J gene TRBJ2-5; 9 positions agree with TRBD1. Unmatched junction bases numbered 5, after V lost 5 bases and J lost 4 bases. This CDR3 contains 14 residues. Germline V lookup: CDR1 LNHDA, CDR2 SQIVND (reference sequence). CDR3 region: CASSRTGDPETQYF. DNA of the CDR3: TGTGCCAGTAGTCGGACAGGGGACCCAGAGACCCAGTACTTC.

The count of this clone is one. Here the CDR3 reads CASGRDSRNEKLFF. CDR3 DNA sequence: TGCGCCAGCGGACGGGACAGCCGTAATGAAAAACTGTTTTTT. The V gene is TRBV5-1, the J gene TRBJ1-4, with 7 bases identical to TRBD1. In germline, CDR1 is SGHRS, CDR2 YFSETQ. This CDR3 region has 14 residues. V lost 7 bases to trimming and J lost 4 bases; unmatched junction nucleotides: 7.

This sequence joins TRBV5-1 and TRBJ2-7; 9 bases map to TRBD1. Germline V gives CDR1 SGHRS, CDR2 YFSETQ. The CDR3 length is 16 residues. The V gene end was trimmed by 4 bases and the J gene end by 5 bases; junction bases not matched to a gene: 13. CDR3 amino acids: CASSLETGTGTHEQYF. The CDR3 nucleotides read TGCGCCAGCAGCCTCGAAACCGGGACAGGGACCCACGAGCAGTACTTC.

The V gene is TRBV14, the J gene TRBJ2-7, with D perhaps TRBD2 (5 bases). The germline V gene encodes CDR1 SGHDN and CDR2 FVKESK. V lost 2 bases and J 1 base, leaving 12 bases between the germline ends. The CDR3 is 15 amino acids. The CDR3 nucleotides are TGTGCCAGCAGCCAATTGGCAGGCGGGTCCTACGAGCAGTACTTC. Encoded protein: CASSQLAGGSYEQYF.

About this clone: Sequence at one end of the junction differs from germline and may be a read error. The rearrangement joins TRBV4-3 to TRBJ1-4; 7 nucleotides line up with TRBD1. Germline values: CDR1 LGHNA, CDR2 YSLEER. This CDR3 comprises 16 residues. CDR3 nucleotide sequence: TGCGCCAGCAGCCAAGGTCCGGGGCAGGGGGATGGAAAACTGCTTTTT. This encodes CASSQGPGQGDGKLLF.

This chain connects TRBV5-1 to TRBJ1-1; 8 nucleotides align to TRBD1. The V gene end was trimmed by 6 bases and the J gene end by 2 bases; junction bases not matched to a gene: 3. CDR3 size: 13 residues. Per germline, CDR1 SGHRS and CDR2 YFSETQ. CDR3 sequence reads: CASKDRVNTEAFF. The DNA of the CDR3 is TGCGCCAGCAAGGACAGGGTTAACACTGAAGCTTTCTTT.

The chain employs TRBV3-1 (or the pseudogene TRBV3-2) and TRBJ1-3; D is possibly TRBD1 (5 bases). The V gene's germline CDR1 is LGHDT and CDR2 YNNKEL (reference sequence). The CDR3 length is 17 residues. With 1 base removed from V and 2 bases from J, the gap between germline ends came to 15 bases. CDR3 loop: CASSQGSYVGAGNTIYF. CDR3 nucleotide sequence: TGTGCCAGCAGCCAAGGTTCGTACGTAGGGGCTGGAAACACCATATATTTT.

The V gene is TRBV4-3, the J gene TRBJ2-3; a possible D gene is TRBD2 (5 bases). Trimming left V 0 bases short and J 0 bases short, with 13 bases between. CDR3 length equals 17 residues. Per germline, CDR1 LGHNA and CDR2 YSLEER. The CDR3 protein is CASSQDGGLTSTDTQYF. The CDR3 DNA sequence: TGCGCCAGCAGCCAAGATGGAGGACTCACTAGCACAGATACGCAGTATTTT.

This clone came up a few times. The V call is TRBV27, the J call TRBJ2-1; D possibly corresponds to TRBD1 (6 bases). The CDR3 sequence is 15 residues long. Looked up from germline, CDR1 is MNHEY and CDR2 is SMNVEV (reference sequence). Between the trimmed V and J ends, which lost 5 bases and 0 bases, there was a span of 11 bases. The CDR3 region has the DNA TGTGCCAGCAGTCCTACAGGGCCCTCCTACAATGAGCAGTTCTTC. Encoded protein: CASSPTGPSYNEQFF.

The V and J genes are TRBV10-3 and TRBJ2-5; TRBD1 agrees at 8 bases. Germline V gives CDR1 ENHRY, CDR2 SYGVKD. This CDR3 contains 15 residues. V dropped 10 bases and J dropped 5; count of bases not matched to a gene: 15. CDR3 amino acids: CATIKDRERGETQYF. As DNA, the CDR3 is TGTGCCACCATAAAGGACAGGGAACGGGGGGAGACCCAGTACTTC.

The chain couples TRBV27 to TRBJ2-2; 12 positions agree with TRBD2. CDR1 MNHEY and CDR2 SMNVEV come from the germline V gene (reference sequence). After removal of 1 base from V and 5 bases from J, the junction contained 2 bases not matched to a gene. The CDR3 is 16 residues long. CDR3 DNA sequence: TGTGCCAGCAGTTTATGGCTAGCGGGAGGGACCGGGGAGCTGTTTTTT. It encodes CASSLWLAGGTGELFF.

The rearrangement links TRBV5-1 to TRBJ1-1; no definite D call. Trimming took 6 bases from V and 3 from J, leaving 21 bases between them. The CDR3 consists of 16 residues. Looked up from germline, CDR1 is SGHRS and CDR2 is YFSETQ. CDR3 sequence reads: CASNPSPRNGDTEAFF. The CDR3 DNA reads TGCGCCAGCAACCCGAGTCCGCGAAACGGGGACACTGAAGCTTTCTTT. The variable domain in full, completed from reference TRBV5-1 and TRBJ1-1, reads KAGVTQTPRYLIKTRGQQVTLSCSPISGHRSVSWYQQTPGQGLQFLFEYFSETQRNKGNFPGRFSGRQFSNSRSEMNVSTLELGDSALYLCASNPSPRNGDTEAFFGQGTRLTVV.

This clone was counted only a few times. The chain uses TRBV5-8 and TRBJ1-5; D not certain. Trimming took off 3 bases at V and 4 bases at J, with 5 bases between the two ends. CDR1 and CDR2 from the germline V gene are SGHTS and YDEGEE. The CDR3 loop spans 12 amino acids. The CDR3 protein is CASSSFNQPQHF. The CDR3 DNA follows: TGTGCCAGCAGCTCCTTTAATCAGCCCCAGCATTTT. Based on the CDR3 plus reference TRBV5-8 and TRBJ1-5, the full variable domain is EAGVTQSPTHLIKTRGQQATLRCSPISGHTSVYWYQQALGLGLQFLLWYDEGEERNRGNFPPRFSGRQFPNYSSELNVNALELEDSALYLCASSSFNQPQHFGDGTRLSIL.

The CDR3 reads CAWSTGAYYNEQFF. The CDR3 DNA is TGTGCCTGGAGTACTGGTGCCTACTACAATGAGCAGTTCTTC. The gene calls are TRBV30 and TRBJ2-1; D gene ambiguous. CDR3 length: 14 residues. The V and J ends lost 2 bases and 3 bases respectively, with 11 bases between them. Germline-derived CDR1 and CDR2 are GTSNPN and SVGIG (reference sequence).

The genes are TRBV9 and TRBJ1-2; possibly TRBD1 for D (6 bases). This CDR3 has 15 residues. CDR1 is SGDLS and CDR2 is YYNGEE in the germline V gene. Trimming cost V 4 bases and J 4 bases, with 17 bases left between them. CDR3 nucleotides: TGTGCCAGCAGCTCCCGGGTCTCACAGGGCTATGGCTACACCTTC. Protein: CASSSRVSQGYGYTF.

This clone was seen only once. V and J are TRBV6-5 and TRBJ1-3, with a possible D match to TRBD1 (5 bases). This CDR3 is built from 15 residues. With 6 bases removed from V and 3 bases from J, the gap between germline ends came to 15 bases. Germline CDR1 MNHEY, CDR2 SVGAGI. The CDR3, as DNA: TGTGCCAGCAGCCTCACGCAGGGTTATGGAAACACCATATATTTT. Protein product: CASSLTQGYGNTIYF.

The rearrangement links TRBV10-3 to TRBJ1-1; 8 nucleotides match TRBD1. This CDR3 contains 13 residues. Germline V gene sequence: CDR1 ENHRY, CDR2 SYGVKD. The CDR3 is CASGQGALIRAFF. For the CDR3, the DNA is TGTGCGTCGGGGCAGGGGGCACTGATACGAGCTTTCTTT.